This TCR beta chain was recorded in a study of regulatory T cells in long-lasting Graves disease. As to time point: newly diagnosed GD, antithyroid drugs for less than 3 months. Extracted PBMC RNA gave rise to the TCR library. To make TCR beta libraries, researchers used iRepertoire HTBI primers and Arm-PCR of CDR3 regions. From the multiplex PCR reads, TCRdb called clonotypes with MiXCR, one entry per CDR3 protein. The sample lists over 200,000 distinct CDR3 sequences; around 17% were seen once. The CDR3 loop spans 16 amino acids. The V gene's germline CDR1 is MNHEY and CDR2 SMNVEV (reference sequence). The trim removed 6 bases at V and 1 base at J, leaving 10 bases unmatched. In its sample, this clonotype was seen many times.

This clonotype originated in a female donor with Graves disease. V is TRBV27 and J is TRBJ1-2; 8 positions match TRBD1. Here the sequenced sample was peripheral blood mononuclear cells (PBMCs), taken at new diagnosis, from a patient treated with antithyroid drugs. DNA of the CDR3: TGTGCCAGCAGCGGACAGGGCTGGGAGGGTAACTATGGCTACACCTTC. Protein sequence: CASSGQGWEGNYGYTF.